A selection of T cell receptor beta chains follows, all from one sample in a study of blood T cell repertoires in COVID-19. The assay was immunoSEQ multiplex PCR, and TCRdb's table has in-frame clones only and misses some. Of about 190,000 clones in the sample, about four fifths were seen once. Sequencing was performed on PBMCs or T cells enriched from blood (not recorded which). Receptors were obtained from a woman aged 30 to 39 who had recovered from COVID-19. Each CDR3 is given with its conserved first and last residue. Fields, in order: clone size, D gene, J gene, V gene, CDR3 protein, CDR3 DNA. A D gene is named only where the DNA matches it firmly. Clone size, where shown, is once, few, many, or a class for clones that have expanded.

>-|-|TRBJ1-5|TRBV28
CASSDRQPQHF
TGTGCCAGCAGTGACAGACAGCCCCAGCATTTT
>many|TRBD1|TRBJ1-1|TRBV5-5
CASSFTGDTEAFF
TGTGCCAGCAGCTTCACAGGGGACACTGAAGCTTTCTTT
>-|TRBD2|TRBJ2-3|TRBV7-2
CASSRTSGYTDTQYF
TGTGCCAGCAGCCGGACTAGCGGGTACACAGATACGCAGTATTTT
>once|TRBD1|TRBJ1-3|TRBV18
CASSPPDRAGNTIYF
TGTGCCAGCTCACCCCCGGACAGGGCAGGAAACACCATATATTTT
>-|-|TRBJ1-5|TRBV15
CATSREGQGWSQPQHF
TGTGCCACCAGCAGAGAGGGGCAGGGTTGGAGTCAGCCCCAGCATTTT
>-|TRBD1|TRBJ2-1|TRBV29-1
CSVEDRFNEQFF
TGCAGCGTTGAGGACAGGTTCAATGAGCAGTTCTTC
>many|-|TRBJ2-6|TRBV19
CASSPQGSGANVLTF
TGTGCCAGTAGTCCACAGGGCTCTGGGGCCAACGTCCTGACTTTC
>few|-|TRBJ1-5|TRBV15
CATSMTGYSNQPQHF
TGTGCCACCAGCATGACAGGTTATAGCAATCAGCCCCAGCATTTT
>-|-|TRBJ2-1|TRBV24-1
CATSDSPAGTYNEQFF
TGTGCCACCAGTGATTCTCCGGCGGGTACCTACAATGAGCAGTTCTTC
>-|TRBD1|TRBJ2-2|TRBV27
CASSLWTGNTGELFF
TGTGCCAGCAGTTTATGGACAGGGAACACCGGGGAGCTGTTTTTT
>-|TRBD2|TRBJ2-1|TRBV28
CASSFAGLAGVSSYNEQFF
TGTGCCAGCAGTTTCGCGGGACTAGCGGGCGTAAGCTCCTACAATGAGCAGTTCTTC
>-|TRBD1|TRBJ1-2|TRBV5-4
CASSELWGTGSGGYTF
TGTGCCAGCAGCGAGCTTTGGGGGACAGGGTCGGGAGGCTACACCTTC
>-|-|TRBJ1-1|TRBV7-8
CASSLAVRQGPTEAFF
TGTGCCAGCAGCTTAGCGGTGCGGCAGGGGCCCACCGAAGCTTTCTTT
>-|-|TRBJ2-7|TRBV7-2
CASSRDNAYEQYF
TGTGCCAGCAGCCGGGACAACGCCTACGAGCAGTACTTC
>-|-|TRBJ2-4|TRBV19
CASSRWGLGAKNIQYF
TGTGCCAGTAGTAGGTGGGGCCTTGGTGCCAAAAACATTCAGTACTTC
>-|TRBD1|TRBJ1-2|TRBV24-1
CATSDPGGAGYGYTF
TGTGCCACCAGTGATCCAGGGGGCGCGGGATATGGCTACACCTTC
>-|TRBD1|TRBJ2-3|TRBV9
CASSVATGVGVRTDTQYF
TGTGCCAGCAGCGTAGCGACAGGGGTTGGCGTACGGACAGATACGCAGTATTTT
>-|TRBD1|TRBJ2-6|TRBV7-2
CASSGWGTGVPGANVLTF
TGTGCCAGCAGCGGATGGGGGACAGGGGTTCCTGGGGCCAACGTCCTGACTTTC
>-|TRBD1|TRBJ1-1|TRBV2
CASTLGQGLLNTEAFF
TGTGCCAGCACCCTTGGACAGGGACTATTGAACACTGAAGCTTTCTTT
>-|TRBD1|TRBJ1-1|TRBV11-1
CASSPGTGGLNTEAFF
TGTGCCAGCAGCCCCGGGACAGGGGGCCTAAACACTGAAGCTTTCTTT
>-|TRBD1|TRBJ1-6|TRBV30
CAWSVRQGDNSPLHF
TGTGCCTGGAGTGTAAGACAGGGAGACAATTCACCCCTCCACTTT
>-|-|TRBJ1-1|TRBV28
CASSFRGGFTEAFF
TGTGCCAGCAGTTTTCGGGGGGGATTCACTGAAGCTTTCTTT
>-|TRBD1|TRBJ1-1|TRBV12-3/TRBV12-4
CASSPGGLGAFF
TGTGCCAGCAGCCCAGGGGGCTTGGGGGCTTTCTTT
>-|TRBD1|TRBJ1-2|TRBV28
CASSFGQALNYGYTF
TGTGCCAGCAGTTTCGGACAGGCCCTTAACTATGGCTACACCTTC
>-|-|TRBJ2-6|TRBV15
CATSRDLADSGANVLTF
TGTGCCACCAGCAGAGATTTAGCCGACTCTGGGGCCAACGTCCTGACTTTC
>-|TRBD1|TRBJ2-2|TRBV7-9
CASSHKDRNAGELFF
TGTGCCAGCAGCCACAAGGACAGGAACGCCGGGGAGCTGTTTTTT
>-|-|TRBJ1-5|TRBV30
CAWTGKGGNQPQHF
TGTGCCTGGACTGGGAAGGGGGGCAATCAGCCCCAGCATTTT
>-|TRBD2|TRBJ2-3|TRBV7-2
CASSPGGTSHTQYF
TGTGCCAGCAGCCCGGGGGGAACTAGCCATACGCAGTATTTT
>-|-|TRBJ2-1|TRBV19
CASSLSGLLEQFF
TGTGCCAGTAGTTTATCTGGGCTGCTTGAGCAGTTCTTC
>-|-|TRBJ1-2|TRBV5-6
CASSLQPRQGGGYTF
TGTGCCAGCAGCTTGCAGCCGCGGCAGGGTGGTGGCTACACCTTC
>once|-|TRBJ1-6|TRBV5-1
CASSLAGTIISPLHF
TGCGCCAGCAGCTTGGCGGGGACAATTATTTCACCCCTCCACTTT
>-|-|TRBJ2-2|TRBV3-1/TRBV3-2
CASSQDKRLNTGELFF
TGTGCCAGCAGCCAAGATAAGCGGCTAAACACCGGGGAGCTGTTTTTT
>once|TRBD1|TRBJ2-1|TRBV24-1
CATSDRDRGRDEQFF
TGTGCCACCAGTGATCGGGACAGGGGAAGGGATGAGCAGTTCTTC
>once|TRBD2|TRBJ2-3|TRBV18
CASSLQAGGGTDTQYF
TGTGCCAGCTCACTACAAGCGGGAGGAGGCACAGATACGCAGTATTTT